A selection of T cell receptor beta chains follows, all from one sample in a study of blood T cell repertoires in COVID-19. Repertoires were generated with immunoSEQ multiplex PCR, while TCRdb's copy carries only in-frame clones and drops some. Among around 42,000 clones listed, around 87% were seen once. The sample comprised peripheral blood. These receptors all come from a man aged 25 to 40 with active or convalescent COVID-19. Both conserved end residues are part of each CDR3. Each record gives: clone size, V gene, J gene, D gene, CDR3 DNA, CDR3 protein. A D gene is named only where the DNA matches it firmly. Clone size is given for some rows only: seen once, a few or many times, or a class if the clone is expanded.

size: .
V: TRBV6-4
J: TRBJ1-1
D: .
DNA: TGTGCCAGCAGAAATTCCTGGGAGACTGAAGCTTTCTTT
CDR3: CASRNSWETEAFF

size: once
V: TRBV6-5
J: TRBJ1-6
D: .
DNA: TGTGCCAGCAGTAACGGGGGTAATTCACCCCTCCACTTT
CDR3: CASSNGGNSPLHF

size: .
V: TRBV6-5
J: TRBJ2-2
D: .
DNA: TGTGCCAGCAGTTACTCGATGCAGGGGAAGGCCGGGGAGCTGTTTTTT
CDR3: CASSYSMQGKAGELFF

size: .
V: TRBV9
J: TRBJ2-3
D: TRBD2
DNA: TGTGCCAGCAGCTCCCCTAGCGGGAGCACAGATACGCAGTATTTT
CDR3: CASSSPSGSTDTQYF

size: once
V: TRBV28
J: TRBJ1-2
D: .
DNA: TGTGCCAGCAGTTTCAACAGGGAAGCCTATGGCTACACCTTC
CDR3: CASSFNREAYGYTF

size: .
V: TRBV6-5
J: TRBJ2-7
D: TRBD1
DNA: TGTGCCAGCAGGGGGACAGACTTCGCCGAGCAGTACTTC
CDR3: CASRGTDFAEQYF

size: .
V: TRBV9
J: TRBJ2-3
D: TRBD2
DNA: TGTGCCAGCAGCCCAGGACTAGCGGGACCCGCCGGGACGCAGTATTTT
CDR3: CASSPGLAGPAGTQYF

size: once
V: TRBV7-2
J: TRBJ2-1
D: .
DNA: TGTGCCAGCAGCCCCAAGGTGTTGGGGGGAAGACAGTTCTTC
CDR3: CASSPKVLGGRQFF

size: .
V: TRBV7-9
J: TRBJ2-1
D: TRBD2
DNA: TGTGCCAGCAGCTTGGGACTAGCGGGATGGGATGAGCAGTTCTTC
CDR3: CASSLGLAGWDEQFF

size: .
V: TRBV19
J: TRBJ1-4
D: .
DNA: TGTGCCAGTAGTATCTCTTCAGCTAATGAAAAACTGTTTTTT
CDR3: CASSISSANEKLFF

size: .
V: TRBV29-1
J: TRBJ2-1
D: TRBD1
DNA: TGCAGCGTGGGTCGCCTGACAGGGGTCTCCTACAATGAGCAGTTCTTC
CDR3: CSVGRLTGVSYNEQFF

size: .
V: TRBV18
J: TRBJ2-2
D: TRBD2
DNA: TGTGCCAGCTCACCTCTTATGACTAGCGGGCCTAACACCGGGGAGCTGTTTTTT
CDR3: CASSPLMTSGPNTGELFF

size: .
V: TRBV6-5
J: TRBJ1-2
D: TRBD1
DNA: TGTGCCAGCAGTTGGGACAGAACCTATGGCTACACCTTC
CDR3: CASSWDRTYGYTF

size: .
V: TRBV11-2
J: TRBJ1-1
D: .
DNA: TGTGCCAGCAGACAGGAATCGAACACTGAAGCTTTCTTT
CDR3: CASRQESNTEAFF

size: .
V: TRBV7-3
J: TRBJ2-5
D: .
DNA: TGTGCCAGCAGCAAAAGCGGCAGGGGAGAGACCCAGTACTTC
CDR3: CASSKSGRGETQYF

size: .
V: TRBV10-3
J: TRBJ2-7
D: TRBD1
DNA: TGTGCCATAAGACAGGGACCCGAGCAGTACTTC
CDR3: CAIRQGPEQYF

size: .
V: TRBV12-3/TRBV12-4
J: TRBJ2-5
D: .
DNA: TGTGCCAGTGGGACTGTAGAGACCCAGTACTTC
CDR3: CASGTVETQYF

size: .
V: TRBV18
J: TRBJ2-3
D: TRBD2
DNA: TGTGCCAGCTCCCCGGGACTAGCGACAGATACGCAGTATTTT
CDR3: CASSPGLATDTQYF

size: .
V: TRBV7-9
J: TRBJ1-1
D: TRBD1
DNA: TGTGCCAGCAGCTACGGGACAGGGGGCAGAGGGACTGAAGCTTTCTTT
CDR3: CASSYGTGGRGTEAFF

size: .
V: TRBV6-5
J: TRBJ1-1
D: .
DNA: TGTGCCAGCAGTTACTCGACACACAGGAGAGTGACTGAAGCTTTCTTT
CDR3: CASSYSTHRRVTEAFF